This TCR beta chain was obtained from a study of T cells after yellow fever vaccination. In the study overall: Fractions of limited cellularity were prepared by means of SMART-Seq v4 Ultra Low Input.

This clonotype was observed a few times. The germline V gene encodes CDR1 MNHEY and CDR2 SVGEGT. V was clipped by 8 bases and J by 0 bases; unmatched bases: 5. This CDR3 comprises 15 residues. Template switching with 5'RACE generated the TCR cDNA and added a universal primer site and UMIs. TCRdb called the 5' RACE reads again in MiXCR, with one record for every CDR3 protein. In the table there are 600,000 to 750,000 distinct CDR3 sequences, approximately 13% of which are singletons. The TCR originated in a man aged 25-45 years who received the YFV17D yellow fever vaccine. The starting material was PBMCs, obtained on the day of the yellow fever booster vaccination. The chain carries TRBV6-2 or TRBV6-3 and TRBJ2-3; 10 nucleotides agree with TRBD2. CDR3 coding DNA: TGTGCCAGCCATCTAGCGGGGGCAAGCACAGATACGCAGTATTTT. Translated, it gives CASHLAGASTDTQYF.